What follows are 4 T cell receptor beta chains derived from one specimen sequenced in a study of blood T cell repertoires in COVID-19 (dated by TCRdb to the early 2020s). The library was obtained by the immunoSEQ multiplex PCR assay. The source is immuneACCESS, and TCRdb retained only in-frame sequences with V and J called. Part of the clones is not carried over; for the studies checked, unresolved V genes explain less than half of this, and the remainder is unexplained. The sample profile shows 370,000 or so clones; about four fifths of them were found once. The leading ten clones occupy around 1% of the sample. Sequencing was performed on peripheral blood. These receptor sequences come from a human donor with acute or convalescent COVID-19. The donor label of this sample is uncertain.

The chain is built from TRBV6-6 and TRBJ1-1; the D is unclear. Trimming took 2 bases from V and 2 from J, leaving 12 bases between them. The CDR3 runs to 15 residues. Germline lookup yields CDR1 MNHNY and CDR2 SVGAGI (reference sequence). CDR3 sequence (DNA): TGTGCCAGCAGTTACCAGCGTGCCGCAAACACTGAAGCTTTCTTT. Its translation is CASSYQRAANTEAFF.

This clone has just a few counts. The chain joins TRBV3-1 (or the pseudogene TRBV3-2) to TRBJ2-7; D is undetermined. V was clipped by 5 bases and J by 1 base, with 6 bases between them. The CDR3 covers 12 residues. Germline lookup yields CDR1 LGHDT and CDR2 YNNKEL (reference sequence). CDR3 sequence reads: CASSLRSYEQYF. The DNA for the CDR3 is TGTGCCAGCAGCTTGCGTTCCTACGAGCAGTACTTC.

The chain carries TRBV3-1 (or the pseudogene TRBV3-2) and TRBJ1-2; D is undetermined. Deletions cut 4 bases from V and 8 bases from J, with 8 bases between. Germline-derived CDR1 and CDR2 are LGHDT and YNNKEL (reference sequence). The CDR3 extends over 11 amino acids. CDR3 bases: TGTGCCAGCAGCCTCAGAGGGGGCTACACCTTC. Translating gives CASSLRGGYTF.

This rearrangement joins TRBV6-5 to TRBJ1-1; 10 nucleotides line up with TRBD1. V shed 5 bases and J 4 bases; nucleotides not matched to a gene: 4. The CDR3 loop spans 14 amino acids. In germline, CDR1 is MNHEY, CDR2 SVGAGI. The CDR3 loop is CASSTGDRGTEAFF. CDR3 coding DNA: TGTGCCAGCAGTACTGGGGACAGGGGCACTGAAGCTTTCTTT.